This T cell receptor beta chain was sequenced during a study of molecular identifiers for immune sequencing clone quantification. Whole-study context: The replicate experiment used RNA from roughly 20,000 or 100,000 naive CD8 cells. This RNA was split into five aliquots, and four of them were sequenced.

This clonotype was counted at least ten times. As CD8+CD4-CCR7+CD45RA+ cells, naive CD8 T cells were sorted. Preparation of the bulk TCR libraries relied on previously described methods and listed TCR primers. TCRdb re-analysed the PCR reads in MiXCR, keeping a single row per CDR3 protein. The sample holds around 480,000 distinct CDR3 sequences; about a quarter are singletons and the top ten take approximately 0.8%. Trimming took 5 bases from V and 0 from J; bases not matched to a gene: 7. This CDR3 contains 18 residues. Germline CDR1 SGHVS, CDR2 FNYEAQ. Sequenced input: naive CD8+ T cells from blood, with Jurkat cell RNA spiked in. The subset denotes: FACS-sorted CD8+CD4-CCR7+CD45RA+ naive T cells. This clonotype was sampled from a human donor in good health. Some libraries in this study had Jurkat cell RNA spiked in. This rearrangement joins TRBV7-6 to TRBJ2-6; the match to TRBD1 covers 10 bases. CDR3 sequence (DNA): TGTGCCAGCAGCGGAGGACAGGGGGAAATCTCTGGGGCCAACGTCCTGACTTTC. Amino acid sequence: CASSGGQGEISGANVLTF.